This T cell receptor (beta chain) is drawn from a study of blood T cells in healthy people across ages (dated by TCRdb to 2015 to 2017). At the level of the whole study: In model experiments, template switching captured about one uniquely barcoded TCR beta cDNA molecule for every two T cells. Using deep sequencing normalized with unique cDNA molecular identifiers, the study measured how TCR beta repertoire diversity changes with age. The donors were divided into four age groups: young (average approximately 15 years), middle-aged (around 41), aged (about 60) and long-lived (82). To avoid experimental bias, donors of different ages were spread randomly across the sequencing lanes. The study analyzed two additional independent replicas of 1 million unique cDNA reads from the same blood draw for two donors, one aged 18 to 30 and one aged 80 or older. Broader findings and caveats from the paper: Compared with the aged group, the long-lived group had more naive CD4+ T cells, fewer expanded clones and increased TCR diversity, suggesting age selection. Because the CMV infection status of the donors was unknown, age-related changes in expanded clonotypes may potentially have been confounded. Conclusive comparison of naive and antigen-experienced compartments was prevented by the profiling of bulk unsorted PBMCs. The percentage of naive T cells measured by flow cytometry correlated strongly with observed TCR beta diversity. Estimates of total diversity based on one million sequenced T cells were considered lower bounds and underestimates. As age increased, observed TCR beta diversity per million T cells dropped in a roughly linear way, and a significant reduction was already evident by age roughly 36.

This clonotype was observed a few times. No antigen is known for it. It has no much larger one-base neighbor in the sample; base qualities were not kept. The approximately 39 donors, aged about 6 to 90 years, were systemically healthy Caucasian individuals from Russia. About 9.8 milliliters of peripheral blood were drawn from each donor into EDTA-treated Vacutainer tubes. Ficoll-Paque density-gradient centrifugation was used to isolate PBMCs, with at least 7 million obtained per sample. Trizol reagent was used to extract total RNA from PBMCs, with at least 5.5 micrograms per sample. Naive CD45RAhigh/CD27high T cell percentages were measured by flow cytometry on a PBMC aliquot from every donor. V lost 3 bases and J lost 6 bases; the stretch between them is 11 bases long. The cysteine opens and the phenylalanine closes a CDR3 of 13 amino acids. Left in the record is the CDR3 DNA by itself, 39 bases read in frame from the first base. Taken from the germline V gene (reference sequence), the CDR1 and CDR2 loops are SEHNR and FQNEAQ.

The library relied on 5' RACE. Instrument used: Illumina HiSeq 2500. A second PCR of 7 to 11 cycles was performed with a sample-barcoded 5' primer and a J-beta primer mix. A unique molecular identifier was introduced onto each TCR beta cDNA molecule by a template-switch 5' adaptor carrying 12 random nucleotides. Each sample yielded at least 3 million CDR3-containing paired-end reads. First-strand cDNA synthesis was performed from all RNA using the Mint cDNA synthesis kit, with priming by a TRBC-specific oligonucleotide. Following uracil-DNA glycosylase treatment, a first 18-cycle PCR with universal primers M1SS and BC2_uni_R was performed on all cDNA. Per the source publication's procedure: Each sample was normalized by randomly selecting 1 million high-quality reads, each carrying a distinct molecular identifier. Instead of being binned into consensus sequences, reads that shared molecular identifiers were thrown out. MiTCR, set to a Q25 quality threshold and the strictest error-elimination algorithm, was used for CDR3 identification, clonotype clustering and error correction. A nonparametric unseen species model with Euler transformation was used to estimate a lower bound on total TCR beta diversity. TCRdb trimmed the raw reads at Q25, called clones with MiXCR and kept productive beta chains. Identical CDR3 proteins give one entry, which carries the most common genes and DNA. TCRdb, rather than the study authors, made the V and J calls. Within this sample are hundreds of thousands of distinct CDR3 sequences, with around 45% of them counted one time only. The ten largest clones capture around 18% of the sample.

Sequenced material: blood. The receptor was isolated from a man aged 80 or over in good health. This sequence uses TRBV7-9 and TRBJ2-5, with no D gene named confidently. For the CDR3, the sequence is CASSFGQSQTQYF. The DNA sequence reads TGTGCCAGCAGCTTCGGCCAAAGTCAGACCCAGTACTTC.